This T cell receptor (beta chain) derives from a study of blood T cell repertoires in COVID-19. TCRdb's table, derived via immunoSEQ multiplex PCR, lists solely in-frame clones and lacks some. The table lists 70,000 or so clones, around 87% of them singletons. CDR1 and CDR2 (germline): SGHKS, YYEKEE (reference sequence). The CDR3 has 12 amino acids. The ends were cut back, 6 bases at V and 6 bases at J, with 13 bases in the middle. This rearrangement joins TRBV5-5 to TRBJ2-7; D may be TRBD1 (6 bases). Source material: peripheral blood. This sequence originates from a woman aged 80 or over with active or convalescent COVID-19. The CDR3 here is CASNREAAEQYF. CDR3 DNA sequence: TGTGCCAGCAACAGGGAAGCCGCCGAGCAGTACTTC.